The 25 T cell receptor beta chains reported below all come from one sample, sequenced in a study of blood T cells in healthy people across ages. A second PCR of 7 to 11 cycles used a sample-barcoded 5' primer and a J-beta primer mix. Each CDR3 protein gets one entry after TCRdb re-called the 5' RACE reads with MiXCR. The table has 1.5 million to 2 million distinct CDR3 sequences, roughly two fifths seen once. Sequencing was performed on blood. The receptor set was obtained from a human donor in good health.

In its sample, this clonotype was seen a few times. The chain is built from TRBV14 and TRBJ2-2, with TRBD1 as a possible D gene (5 bases). The CDR3 loop spans 15 amino acids. Trimming shortened V by 4 bases and J by 6 bases, and 15 bases separated the two germline ends. Germline V gene sequence: CDR1 SGHDN, CDR2 FVKESK. In nucleotides, the CDR3 is TGTGCCAGCAGCCCGGTGAAGGGGCTACCCGGGGAGCTGTTTTTT. It specifies CASSPVKGLPGELFF.

A word on this clonotype: An end of the junction differs from the germline gene, which may be a read error. The chain uses TRBV20-1 and TRBJ2-7; 10 nucleotides agree with TRBD1. The length of the CDR3 is 15 residues. The V gene's germline CDR1 is DFQATT and CDR2 SNEGSKA (reference sequence). This CDR3 reads CSARGETGGSDEQYF. Written as DNA, the CDR3 is TGCAGTGCTAGAGGAGAGACAGGGGGCTCGGACGAACAGTACTTC.

Worth noting for this clonotype: A much larger clone is a single base away; this may be a read error. This chain uses TRBV7-2 with TRBJ1-5; perhaps TRBD1 as D (5 bases). V was pared by 7 bases and J by 1 base, with 8 bases between. CDR1 is SGHTA and CDR2 is FQGNSA in the germline V gene. The CDR3 loop spans 13 amino acids. CDR3 sequence reads: CASTRDSNQPQHF. CDR3 nucleotides: TGTGCCAGCACCCGGGACAGCAATCAGCCCCAGCATTTT. Full variable domain (missing parts from reference TRBV7-2 and TRBJ1-5): GAGVSQSPSNKVTEKGKDVELRCDPISGHTALYWYRQSLGQGLEFLIYFQGNSAPDKSGLPSDRFSAERTGGSVSTLTIQRTQQEDSAVYLCASTRDSNQPQHFGDGTRLSIL.

Ten or more counts support this clonotype. The CDR3 DNA is TGTGCCAGCAGCTTACAGGGGTGGGAGACCCAGTACTTC. Amino acids: CASSLQGWETQYF. The rearrangement links TRBV5-5 to TRBJ2-5, with 7 bases fitting TRBD1. V trimming: 2 bases; J trimming: 5 bases; junction bases outside the gene matches: 3. This CDR3 has 13 amino acids. CDR1 SGHKS and CDR2 YYEKEE come from the germline V gene (reference sequence).

This clonotype was seen a handful of times. This chain links TRBV6-2 or TRBV6-3 with TRBJ2-6, with 8 bases aligning to TRBD1. Germline trimming cut 11 bases from V and 0 bases from J; bases unmatched to any gene: 9. Germline lookup yields CDR1 MNHEY and CDR2 SVGEGT. The CDR3 length is 16 residues. In DNA, the CDR3 is TGTGCCCGAACGGGGACAGGATTCTCTGGGGCCAACGTCCTGACTTTC. This gives the protein CARTGTGFSGANVLTF.

This clonotype showed up just a few times. The chain carries TRBV3-1 and TRBJ1-2; 7 bases line up with TRBD1. This CDR3 has 15 residues. V lost 0 bases to trimming and J lost 4 bases; unmatched junction nucleotides: 5. The germline V gene encodes CDR1 LGHDT and CDR2 YNNKEL (reference sequence). CDR3: CASSQDYRGGYGYTF. The CDR3 bases are TGTGCCAGCAGCCAAGATTACAGGGGCGGCTATGGCTACACCTTC.

CDR3 sequence reads: CSASSGQVSYNEQFF. DNA of the CDR3: TGCAGTGCTAGTTCCGGCCAGGTCTCCTACAATGAGCAGTTCTTC. The rearrangement uses TRBV20-1 and TRBJ2-1; D gene uncertain. The CDR3 has 15 residues. From germline, CDR1 is DFQATT and CDR2 SNEGSKA (reference sequence). V shed 3 bases and J shed 0 bases, with 12 bases lying between them.

This rearrangement joins TRBV7-2 to TRBJ2-5; TRBD1 matches at 7 bases. The better agreement between TRBJ2-7 and the DNA end casts doubt on the J call. CDR3 length equals 15 residues. Germline CDR1 SGHTA, CDR2 FQGNSA. The CDR3 spells CASSLVRTGAGEQYF. The CDR3 DNA reads as TGTGCCAGCAGCTTAGTCCGCACAGGGGCAGGCGAGCAGTACTTC.

The rearrangement uses TRBV6-5 and TRBJ2-7; 7 bases are a match to TRBD2. The J call may be incorrect, as the DNA end agrees better with TRBJ2-5. Germline-derived CDR1 and CDR2 are MNHEY and SVGAGI. The CDR3 spans 14 residues. CDR3 in DNA: TGTGCCAGCAGCCCTGGACTAGTTGCGGAGACCCAGTACTTC. Encoded protein: CASSPGLVAETQYF.

This chain joins TRBV10-3 and TRBJ2-3; no firm D call. Germline loops: CDR1 ENHRY, CDR2 SYGVKD. Trimming took off 3 bases at V and 2 bases at J, with 9 bases between the two ends. The CDR3 has 14 residues. This chain's CDR3 is CAISEVDDTDTQYF. The CDR3, as DNA: TGTGCCATCAGTGAAGTGGACGACACAGATACGCAGTATTTT.

J is TRBJ2-2 and V is TRBV4-3; D gene uncertain. CDR1 and CDR2 (germline): LGHNA, YSLEER. The CDR3 totals 15 residues. Trimming left V 0 bases short and J 7 bases short, with 12 bases between. Written as DNA, the CDR3 is TGCGCCAGCAGCCAAGAGTCTTCTGTCGGCGGGGAGCTGTTTTTT. This encodes CASSQESSVGGELFF.

V usage is TRBV6-2 or TRBV6-3 and J usage is TRBJ1-5; no firm D call. CDR3 length: 14 amino acids. Germline assignment: CDR1 MNHEY and CDR2 SVGEGT. Trimming took off 2 bases at V and 0 bases at J, with 5 bases between the two ends. The CDR3 reads CASSYLDSNQPQHF. The CDR3 region has the DNA TGTGCCAGCAGTTACCTTGATAGCAATCAGCCCCAGCATTTT.

A word on this clonotype: One end of the junction is discordant with germline, which a read error may explain. The V and J genes are TRBV6-2 or TRBV6-3 and TRBJ2-1; 10 bases map to TRBD2. The CDR3 runs to 15 residues. CDR1 is MNHEY, CDR2 SVGEGT, per germline. The DNA of the CDR3 is TGTGCCAGCAGTCGGACTAGCGGAGGCTACAATAAGCAGTTCTTC. Amino acid sequence: CASSRTSGGYNKQFF.

About this clonotype: A read error may account for a junction end that differs from germline. V and J are TRBV7-3 and TRBJ1-2; possibly TRBD1 for D (5 bases). Germline V gene lookup returns CDR1 SGHTA and CDR2 FQGTGA. The CDR3 runs 14 residues. In nucleotides, the CDR3 is TGTGCCAGCAGCCCGGCAGGAGACAGCTATGGCTACATCTTC. Translated, it gives CASSPAGDSYGYIF.

There are a few counts of this clonotype. The chain is built from TRBV7-8 and TRBJ2-5; D may be TRBD2 (6 bases). The CDR3 covers 14 residues. Germline values: CDR1 SGHVS, CDR2 FQNEAQ. V dropped 1 base and J dropped 4 bases, with 10 bases sitting between them. The CDR3: CASSLELATETQYF. CDR3 DNA sequence: TGTGCCAGCAGCTTAGAACTAGCAACAGAGACCCAGTACTTC.

The chain carries TRBV9 and TRBJ1-2; 8 bases are a match to TRBD1. CDR1 and CDR2 from the germline V gene are SGDLS and YYNGEE. This CDR3 has 16 residues. V lost 3 bases and J lost 1; bases outside the gene matches: 8. The CDR3 spells CASSEPLGQGNYGYTF. DNA for the CDR3: TGTGCCAGCAGCGAACCACTCGGACAGGGTAACTATGGCTACACCTTC.

This clonotype came up a few times. J is TRBJ2-7 and V is TRBV29-1, with TRBD1 matching 8 bases. The CDR3 contains 12 residues. CDR1 and CDR2 (germline): SQVTM, ANQGSEA. With 4 bases clipped from V and 4 bases from J, the junction kept 3 bases outside the gene matches. CDR3 residues: CSVVRGRYEQYF. CDR3 in DNA: TGCAGCGTTGTCAGGGGGCGGTACGAGCAGTACTTC.

This clonotype has more than one count but fewer than ten. The J gene is TRBJ1-1, the V gene TRBV7-2; D call uncertain. Trimming pared 4 bases from V and 9 bases from J, leaving 15 bases between. Germline V gene sequence: CDR1 SGHTA, CDR2 FQGNSA. The CDR3 consists of 13 residues. The CDR3 region has the DNA TGTGCCAGCAGCTCCCAACGGAGGGTTAAAGCTTTCTTT. It specifies CASSSQRRVKAFF.

This chain connects TRBV20-1 to TRBJ2-1, with a tentative D call TRBD2 (5 bases). The germline V gene has CDR1 DFQATT and CDR2 SNEGSKA (reference sequence). The V and J ends lost 2 bases and 3 bases respectively, with 11 bases between them. The CDR3 is 14 residues long. CDR3 DNA sequence: TGCAGTGCTAGACCCGGGGTTCACTACAATGAGCAGTTCTTC. Its translation: CSARPGVHYNEQFF.

The V and J genes are TRBV24-1 and TRBJ2-2; D gene ambiguous. V was clipped by 4 bases and J by 3 bases, with 11 bases between them. This CDR3 spans 15 amino acids. The germline V gene encodes CDR1 KGHDR and CDR2 SFDVKD. As DNA, the CDR3 is TGTGCCACCAGTGAATCCAGGACGTACACCGGGGAGCTGTTTTTT. It translates to CATSESRTYTGELFF.

V is TRBV7-3 and J is TRBJ2-3; TRBD2 matches at 11 bases. The V and J ends lost 4 bases and 6 bases, in that order; junction bases with no gene match: 6. The CDR3 spans 15 residues. In germline, CDR1 is SGHTA, CDR2 FQGTGA. This chain's CDR3 is CASSSLAGGVDTQYF. The CDR3 DNA is TGTGCCAGCAGCTCTCTAGCGGGGGGAGTGGATACGCAGTATTTT.

The V gene is TRBV12-3 or TRBV12-4, the J gene TRBJ2-7, with D maybe TRBD1 (5 bases). V was shortened by 1 base and J by 2 bases, with 12 bases between the two germline ends. This CDR3 is built from 15 residues. The CDR3 DNA sequence: TGTGCCAGCAGTTTAGGGTTGGGGCTAACCTACGAGCAGTACTTC. Its protein product is CASSLGLGLTYEQYF.

With regard to this clonotype: An end of the junction differs from the germline gene, which may be a read error. The chain carries TRBV11-1 and TRBJ2-4; TRBD2 matches at 9 bases. The J call may not be correct, given that the DNA end is closer to TRBJ2-7. Germline CDR1 and CDR2: SGHAT and FQDESV (reference sequence). CDR3 length equals 14 residues. This CDR3 reads CASSLAGKAYEQYF. The CDR3 nucleotides are TGTGCCAGCAGCCTAGCGGGGAAGGCCTACGAGCAGTACTTC.

This clonotype has a handful of counts. The V gene is TRBV13, the J gene TRBJ2-7; TRBD1 matches at 9 bases. CDR3 size: 14 residues. Germline trimming cut 5 bases from V and 5 bases from J; bases unmatched to any gene: 7. From germline, CDR1 is PRHDT and CDR2 FYEKMQ (reference sequence). In DNA, the CDR3 is TGTGCCAGCAGCCCTGGGGACAGGGCAAACGAGCAGTACTTC. Its protein is CASSPGDRANEQYF.

V gene TRBV9 combines with J gene TRBJ2-1; 7 bases match TRBD2. Germline loops: CDR1 SGDLS, CDR2 YYNGEE. V shed 3 bases and J 4 bases; nucleotides not matched to a gene: 7. The CDR3 length is 15 residues. As DNA, the CDR3 is TGTGCCAGCAGCGCCGGGACTACTGAGTACAATGAGCAGTTCTTC. It codes for CASSAGTTEYNEQFF.